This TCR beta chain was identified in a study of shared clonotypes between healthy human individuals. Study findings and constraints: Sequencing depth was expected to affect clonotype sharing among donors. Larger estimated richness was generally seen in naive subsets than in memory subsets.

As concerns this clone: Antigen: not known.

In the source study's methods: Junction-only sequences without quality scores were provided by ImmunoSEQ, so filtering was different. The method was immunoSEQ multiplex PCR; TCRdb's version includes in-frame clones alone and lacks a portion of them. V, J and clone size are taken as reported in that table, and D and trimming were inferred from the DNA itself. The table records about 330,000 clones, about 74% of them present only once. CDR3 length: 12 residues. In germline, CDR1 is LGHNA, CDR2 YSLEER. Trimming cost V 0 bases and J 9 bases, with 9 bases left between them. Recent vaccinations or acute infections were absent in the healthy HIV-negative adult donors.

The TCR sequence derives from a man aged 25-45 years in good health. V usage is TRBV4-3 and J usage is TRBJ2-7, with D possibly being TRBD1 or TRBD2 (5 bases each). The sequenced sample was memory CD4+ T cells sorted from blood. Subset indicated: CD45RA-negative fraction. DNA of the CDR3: TGCGCCAGCAGCCAAGATTGGGGGACGCAGTACTTC. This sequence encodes CASSQDWGTQYF.